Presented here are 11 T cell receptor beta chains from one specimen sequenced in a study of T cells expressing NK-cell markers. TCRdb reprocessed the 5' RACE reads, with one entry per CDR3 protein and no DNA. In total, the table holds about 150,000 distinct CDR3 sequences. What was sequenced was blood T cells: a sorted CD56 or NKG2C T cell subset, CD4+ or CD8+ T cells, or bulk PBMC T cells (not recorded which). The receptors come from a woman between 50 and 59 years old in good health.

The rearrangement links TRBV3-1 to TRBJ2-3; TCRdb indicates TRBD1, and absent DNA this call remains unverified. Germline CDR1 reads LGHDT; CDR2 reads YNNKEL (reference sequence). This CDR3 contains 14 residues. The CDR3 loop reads CASSHQGGLDTQYF.

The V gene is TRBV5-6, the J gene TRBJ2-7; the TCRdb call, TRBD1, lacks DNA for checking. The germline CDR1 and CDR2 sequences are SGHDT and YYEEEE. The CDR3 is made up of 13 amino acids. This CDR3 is CASSFTQGDEQYF.

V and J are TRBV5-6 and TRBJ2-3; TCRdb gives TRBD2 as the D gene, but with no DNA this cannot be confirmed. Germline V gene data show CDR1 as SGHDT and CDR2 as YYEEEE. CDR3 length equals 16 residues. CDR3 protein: CASSSLTSGVTDTQYF.

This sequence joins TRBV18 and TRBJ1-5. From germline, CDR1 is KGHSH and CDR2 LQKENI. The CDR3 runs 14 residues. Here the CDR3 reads CASSPAGPNQPQHF.

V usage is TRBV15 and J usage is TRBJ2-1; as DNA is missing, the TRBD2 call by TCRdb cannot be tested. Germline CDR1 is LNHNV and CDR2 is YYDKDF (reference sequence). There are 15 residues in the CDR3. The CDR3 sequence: CATSTKREGVNEQFF.

The CDR3 is CASSYSIGGTEAFF. The V gene is TRBV6-5, the J gene TRBJ1-1; TCRdb proposes TRBD1, but this gene call is untestable without DNA. Germline loops: CDR1 MNHEY, CDR2 SVGAGI. The CDR3 spans 14 residues.

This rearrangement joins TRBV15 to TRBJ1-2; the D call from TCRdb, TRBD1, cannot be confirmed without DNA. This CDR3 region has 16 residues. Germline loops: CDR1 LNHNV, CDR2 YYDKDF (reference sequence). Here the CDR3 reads CATSTLSPQGGYGYTF.

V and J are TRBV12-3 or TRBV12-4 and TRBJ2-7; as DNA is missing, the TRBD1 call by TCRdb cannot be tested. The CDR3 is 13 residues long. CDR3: CASSPGRTYEQYF.

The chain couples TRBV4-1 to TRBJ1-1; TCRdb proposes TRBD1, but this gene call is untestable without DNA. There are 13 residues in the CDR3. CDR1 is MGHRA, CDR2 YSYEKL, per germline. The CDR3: CASSWGQGTEAFF.

The chain's CDR3 is CSVLAVDYEQYF. The rearrangement uses TRBV29-1 and TRBJ2-7. There are 12 residues in the CDR3. From germline, CDR1 is SQVTM and CDR2 ANQGSEA.

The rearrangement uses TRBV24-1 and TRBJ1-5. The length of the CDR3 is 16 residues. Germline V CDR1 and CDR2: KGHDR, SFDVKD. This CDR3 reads CATSDPRTGDERAQHF.